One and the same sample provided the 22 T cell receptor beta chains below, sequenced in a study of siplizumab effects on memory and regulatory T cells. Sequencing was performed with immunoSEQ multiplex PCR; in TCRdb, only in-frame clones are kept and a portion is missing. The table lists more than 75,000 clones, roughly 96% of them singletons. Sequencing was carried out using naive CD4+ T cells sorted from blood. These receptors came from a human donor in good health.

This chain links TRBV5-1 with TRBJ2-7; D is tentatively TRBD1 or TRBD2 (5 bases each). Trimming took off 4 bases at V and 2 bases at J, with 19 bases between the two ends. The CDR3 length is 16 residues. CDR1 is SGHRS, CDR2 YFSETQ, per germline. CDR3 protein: CASSARADTNTYEQYF. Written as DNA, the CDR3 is TGCGCCAGCAGCGCCCGAGCGGACACTAATACCTACGAGCAGTACTTC.

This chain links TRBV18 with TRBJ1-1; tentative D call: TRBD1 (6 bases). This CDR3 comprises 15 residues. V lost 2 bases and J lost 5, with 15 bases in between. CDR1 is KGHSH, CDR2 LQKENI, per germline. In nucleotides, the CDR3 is TGTGCCAGCTCACCAATGGGGGGCGTCGGGACTGAAGCTTTCTTT. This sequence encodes CASSPMGGVGTEAFF.

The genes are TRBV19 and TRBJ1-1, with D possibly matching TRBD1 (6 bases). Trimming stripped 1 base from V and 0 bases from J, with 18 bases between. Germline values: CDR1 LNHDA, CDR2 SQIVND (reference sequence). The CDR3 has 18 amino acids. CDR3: CASSIGGGPRTMNTEAFF. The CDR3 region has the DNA TGTGCCAGTAGTATAGGGGGGGGGCCGCGTACTATGAACACTGAAGCTTTCTTT. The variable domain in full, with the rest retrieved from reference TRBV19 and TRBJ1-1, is DGGITQSPKYLFRKEGQNVTLSCEQNLNHDAMYWYRQDPGQGLRLIYYSQIVNDFQKGDIAEGYSVSREKKESFPLTVTSAQKNPTAFYLCASSIGGGPRTMNTEAFFGQGTRLTVV.

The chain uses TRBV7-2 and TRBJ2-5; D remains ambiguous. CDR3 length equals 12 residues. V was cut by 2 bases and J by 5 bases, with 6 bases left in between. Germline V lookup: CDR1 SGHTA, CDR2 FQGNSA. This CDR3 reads CASSLTRETQYF. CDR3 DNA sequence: TGTGCCAGCAGCTTAACCAGGGAGACCCAGTACTTC.

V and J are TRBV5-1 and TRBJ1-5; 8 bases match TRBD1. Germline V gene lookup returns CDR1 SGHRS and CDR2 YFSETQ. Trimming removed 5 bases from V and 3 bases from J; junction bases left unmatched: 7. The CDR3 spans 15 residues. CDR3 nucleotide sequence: TGCGCCAGCAGACCTTCGACAGGGGACAATCAGCCCCAGCATTTT. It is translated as CASRPSTGDNQPQHF.

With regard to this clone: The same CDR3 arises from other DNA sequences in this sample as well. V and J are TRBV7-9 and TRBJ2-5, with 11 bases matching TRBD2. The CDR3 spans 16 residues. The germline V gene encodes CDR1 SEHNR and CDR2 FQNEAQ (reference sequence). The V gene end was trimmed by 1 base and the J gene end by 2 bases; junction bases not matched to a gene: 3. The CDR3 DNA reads TGTGCCAGCAGCTTAGGGCTAGCGGGGGGACAAGAGACCCAGTACTTC. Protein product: CASSLGLAGGQETQYF.

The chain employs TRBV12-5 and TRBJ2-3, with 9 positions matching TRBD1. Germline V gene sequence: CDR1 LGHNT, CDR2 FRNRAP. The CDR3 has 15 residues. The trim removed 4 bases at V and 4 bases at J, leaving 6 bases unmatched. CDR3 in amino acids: CASGSSDRGSDTQYF. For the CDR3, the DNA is TGTGCTAGTGGTTCCTCGGACAGGGGATCAGATACGCAGTATTTT.

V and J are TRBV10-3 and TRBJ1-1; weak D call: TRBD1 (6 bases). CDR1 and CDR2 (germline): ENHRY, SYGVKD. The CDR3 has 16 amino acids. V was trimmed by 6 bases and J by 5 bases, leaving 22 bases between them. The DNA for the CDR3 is TGTGCCATCAGGGGAGGGGGGGACCCGCGAGGTACTGAAGCTTTCTTT. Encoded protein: CAIRGGGDPRGTEAFF.

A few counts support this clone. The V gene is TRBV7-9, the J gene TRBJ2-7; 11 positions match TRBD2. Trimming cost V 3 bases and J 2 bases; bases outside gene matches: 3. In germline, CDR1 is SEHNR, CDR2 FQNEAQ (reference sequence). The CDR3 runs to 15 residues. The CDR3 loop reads CASSLGLADTYEQYF. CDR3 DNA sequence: TGTGCCAGCAGCTTGGGACTAGCGGATACCTACGAGCAGTACTTC.

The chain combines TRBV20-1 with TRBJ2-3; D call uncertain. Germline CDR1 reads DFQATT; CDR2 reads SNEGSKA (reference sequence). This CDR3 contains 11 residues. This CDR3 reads CGVKFADTQYF. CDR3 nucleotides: TGCGGAGTAAAGTTCGCAGATACGCAGTATTTT.

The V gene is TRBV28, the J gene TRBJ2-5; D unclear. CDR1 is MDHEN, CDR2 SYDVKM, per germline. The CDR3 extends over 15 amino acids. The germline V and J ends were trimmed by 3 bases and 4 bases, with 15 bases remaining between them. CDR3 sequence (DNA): TGTGCCAGCAGTTTTCAAATCCTAGACGTAGAGACCCAGTACTTC. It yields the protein CASSFQILDVETQYF. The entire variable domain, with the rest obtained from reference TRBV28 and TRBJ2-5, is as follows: DVKVTQSSRYLVKRTGEKVFLECVQDMDHENMFWYRQDPGLGLRLIYFSYDVKMKEKGDIPEGYSVSREKKERFSLILESASTNQTSMYLCASSFQILDVETQYFGPGTRLLVL.

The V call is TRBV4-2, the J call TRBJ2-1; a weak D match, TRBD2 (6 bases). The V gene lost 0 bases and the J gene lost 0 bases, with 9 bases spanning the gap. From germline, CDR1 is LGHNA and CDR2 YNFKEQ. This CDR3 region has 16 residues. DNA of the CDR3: TGTGCCAGCAGCCAAGATTGGAGGGGCTCCTACAATGAGCAGTTCTTC. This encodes CASSQDWRGSYNEQFF.

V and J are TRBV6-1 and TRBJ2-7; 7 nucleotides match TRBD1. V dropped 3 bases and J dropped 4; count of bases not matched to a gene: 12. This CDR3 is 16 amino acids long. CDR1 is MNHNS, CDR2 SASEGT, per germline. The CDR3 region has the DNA TGTGCCAGCAGTGATTCGGTCGGGACAGCGCATTACGAGCAGTACTTC. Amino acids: CASSDSVGTAHYEQYF.

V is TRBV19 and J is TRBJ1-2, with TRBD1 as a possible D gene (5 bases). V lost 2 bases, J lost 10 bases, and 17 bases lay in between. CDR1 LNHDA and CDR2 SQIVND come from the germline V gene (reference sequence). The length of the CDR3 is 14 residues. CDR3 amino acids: CASSIIGVGSYYTF. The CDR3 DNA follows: TGTGCCAGTAGTATAATAGGGGTCGGGAGCTACTACACCTTC. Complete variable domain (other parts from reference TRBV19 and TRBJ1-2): DGGITQSPKYLFRKEGQNVTLSCEQNLNHDAMYWYRQDPGQGLRLIYYSQIVNDFQKGDIAEGYSVSREKKESFPLTVTSAQKNPTAFYLCASSIIGVGSYYTFGSGTRLTVV.

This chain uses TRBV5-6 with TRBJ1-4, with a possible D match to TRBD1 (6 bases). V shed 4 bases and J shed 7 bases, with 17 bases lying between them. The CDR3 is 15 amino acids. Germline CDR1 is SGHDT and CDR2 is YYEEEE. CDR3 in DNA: TGTGCCAGCAGCACAGAACAGGGCGCTGGTGAAAAACTGTTTTTT. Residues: CASSTEQGAGEKLFF.

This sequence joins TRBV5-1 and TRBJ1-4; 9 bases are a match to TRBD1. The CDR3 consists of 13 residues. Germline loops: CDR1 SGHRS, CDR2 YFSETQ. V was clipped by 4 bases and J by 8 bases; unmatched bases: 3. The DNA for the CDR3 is TGCGCCAGCAGCCCAGGACAGGGGGAAAAACTGTTTTTT. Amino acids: CASSPGQGEKLFF.

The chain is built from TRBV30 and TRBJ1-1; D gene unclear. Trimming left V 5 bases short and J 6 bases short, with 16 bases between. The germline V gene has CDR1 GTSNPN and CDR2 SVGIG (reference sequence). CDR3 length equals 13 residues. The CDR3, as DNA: TGTGCCTGGGGGCGAACTAACGGCGCTGAAGCTTTCTTT. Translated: CAWGRTNGAEAFF. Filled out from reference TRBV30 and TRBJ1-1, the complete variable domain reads SQTIHQWPATLVQPVGSPLSLECTVEGTSNPNLYWYRQAAGRGLQLLFYSVGIGQISSEVPQNLSASRPQDRQFILSSKKLLLSDSGFYLCAWGRTNGAEAFFGQGTRLTVV.

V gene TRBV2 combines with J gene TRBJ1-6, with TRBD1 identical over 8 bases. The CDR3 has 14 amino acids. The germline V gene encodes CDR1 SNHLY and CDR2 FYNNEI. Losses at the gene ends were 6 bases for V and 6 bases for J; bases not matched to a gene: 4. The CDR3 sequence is CASRAGTGNSPLHF. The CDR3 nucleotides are TGTGCCAGCAGAGCCGGGACAGGTAATTCACCCCTCCACTTT.

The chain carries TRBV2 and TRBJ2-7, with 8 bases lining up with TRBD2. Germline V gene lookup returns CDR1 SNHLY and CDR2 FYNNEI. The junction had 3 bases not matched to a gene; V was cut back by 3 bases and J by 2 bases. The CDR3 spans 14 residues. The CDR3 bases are TGTGCCAGCAGTGAGAAGCGGGGGCCCTACGAGCAGTACTTC. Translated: CASSEKRGPYEQYF.

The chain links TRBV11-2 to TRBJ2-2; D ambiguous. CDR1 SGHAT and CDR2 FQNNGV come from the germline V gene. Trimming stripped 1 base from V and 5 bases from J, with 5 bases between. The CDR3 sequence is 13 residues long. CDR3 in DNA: TGTGCCAGCAGCTTAGGGGGTACCGGGGAGCTGTTTTTT. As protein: CASSLGGTGELFF. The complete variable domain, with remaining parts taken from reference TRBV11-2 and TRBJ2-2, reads EAGVAQSPRYKIIEKRQSVAFWCNPISGHATLYWYQQILGQGPKLLIQFQNNGVVDDSQLPKDRFSAERLKGVDSTLKIQPAKLEDSAVYLCASSLGGTGELFFGEGSRLTVL.

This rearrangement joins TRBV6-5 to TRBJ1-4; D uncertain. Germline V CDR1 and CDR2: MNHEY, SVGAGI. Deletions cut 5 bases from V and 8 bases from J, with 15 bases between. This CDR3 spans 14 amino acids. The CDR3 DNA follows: TGTGCCAGCAGTCCTCTGGTCGGTAGGGAAAAACTGTTTTTT. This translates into CASSPLVGREKLFF.

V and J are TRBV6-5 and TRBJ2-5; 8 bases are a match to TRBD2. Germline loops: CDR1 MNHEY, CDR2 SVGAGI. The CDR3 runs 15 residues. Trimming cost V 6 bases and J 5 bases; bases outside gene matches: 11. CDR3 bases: TGTGCCAGCAGCTCTGGACTAGCAGCCCTGGAGACCCAGTACTTC. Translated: CASSSGLAALETQYF.